A single sample gave rise to the 23 T cell receptor beta chains below, sequenced in a study of CD8+ T cells in alopecia areata (dated by TCRdb to the late 2010s). Receptors were amplified or captured by the immunoSEQ multiplex PCR assay. For TCR sequencing, RNA was extracted from every sample and reverse transcribed into cDNA to serve as template. Not all clones reach the TCRdb copy of this immuneACCESS table, which keeps in-frame sequences only. Checked studies attribute under half of the gap to unresolved V genes and leave the rest unexplained. The table for this sample lists roughly 23,000 clones; around 53% of them were counted only once. The ten top clones hold approximately 29% of the sample. Sequenced sample: NKG2D-high CD8+ T cells sorted from blood. The sample's cell subset or site label, decoded: sorted CD8+ NKG2D-high blood T cells. These receptors were collected from a human donor with alopecia areata.

The gene calls are TRBV28 and TRBJ1-2, with D possibly TRBD1 on 6 matching bases. V was cut by 2 bases and J by 5 bases, with 9 bases left in between. The CDR3 is 13 amino acids. CDR1 is MDHEN, CDR2 SYDVKM, per germline. The CDR3 is CASSLTTGYGYTF. DNA of the CDR3: TGTGCCAGCAGTTTAACAACAGGGTATGGCTACACCTTC.

The chain is built from TRBV5-1 and TRBJ2-1; no definite D call. This CDR3 has 14 residues. Germline CDR1 is SGHRS and CDR2 is YFSETQ. The germline V and J ends were trimmed by 5 bases and 5 bases, with 14 bases remaining between them. In DNA form, the CDR3 reads TGCGCCAGCAGGTCCCCCGCCCTAAACAATGAGCAGTTCTTC. Translating it yields CASRSPALNNEQFF.

The chain uses TRBV29-1 and TRBJ2-2, with D uncertain. With 0 bases removed from V and 1 base from J, the gap between germline ends came to 12 bases. The germline gives CDR1 SQVTM, CDR2 ANQGSEA. The length of the CDR3 is 16 residues. The CDR3 loop reads CSVEDRQERNTGELFF. In nucleotides, the CDR3 is TGCAGCGTTGAAGATCGGCAGGAACGGAACACCGGGGAGCTGTTTTTT.

V and J are TRBV13 and TRBJ2-7; D is unresolved. The germline V and J ends were trimmed by 4 bases and 0 bases, with 19 bases remaining between them. CDR3 size: 17 residues. CDR1 PRHDT and CDR2 FYEKMQ come from the germline V gene (reference sequence). Here the CDR3 reads CASSSLAPDVPSYEQYF. The CDR3, as DNA: TGTGCCAGCAGCTCTCTGGCCCCGGACGTACCCTCCTACGAGCAGTACTTC.

The J gene is TRBJ1-1, the V gene TRBV28; D is ambiguous. V lost 2 bases, J lost 4 bases, and 14 bases lay in between. The CDR3 is 15 residues long. Germline CDR1 MDHEN, CDR2 SYDVKM. The CDR3 DNA is TGTGCCAGCAGTTTAATCTACTCCCTAACCACTGAAGCTTTCTTT. Encoded protein: CASSLIYSLTTEAFF.

The V and J genes are TRBV6-5 and TRBJ2-1, with 8 bases identical to TRBD2. V trimming: 6 bases; J trimming: 8 bases; junction bases outside the gene matches: 12. Germline CDR1 and CDR2: MNHEY and SVGAGI. The CDR3 has 15 residues. For the CDR3, the DNA is TGTGCCAGCAGCGTGGAGAGCGGGAGTAGCGATGAGCAGTTCTTC. As protein: CASSVESGSSDEQFF.

V gene TRBV14 combines with J gene TRBJ2-5; 8 bases line up with TRBD2. The V gene's germline CDR1 is SGHDN and CDR2 FVKESK. There are 16 residues in the CDR3. Losses at the gene ends were 0 bases for V and 5 bases for J; bases not matched to a gene: 8. CDR3 coding DNA: TGTGCCAGCAGCCAAGATCTTCGGGAGGGCCGGGAGACCCAGTACTTC. It encodes CASSQDLREGRETQYF.

This clone was seen a few times. V usage is TRBV16 and J usage is TRBJ1-2; D gene ambiguous. V was shortened by 0 bases and J by 7 bases, with 9 bases between the two germline ends. The germline CDR1 and CDR2 sequences are KGHSY and FQNENV. This CDR3 spans 13 amino acids. The CDR3 DNA sequence: TGTGCCAGCAGCCAATCACTCAGAGGTGGCTACACCTTC. This codes for CASSQSLRGGYTF.

This sequence joins TRBV7-9 and TRBJ2-7; D uncertain. V gave up 2 bases and J gave up 6 bases, with 8 bases separating them. Looked up from germline, CDR1 is SEHNR and CDR2 is FQNEAQ (reference sequence). The CDR3 contains 12 residues. CDR3 bases: TGTGCCAGCAGCTTAAGGCTCGGCGAGCAGTACTTC. This codes for CASSLRLGEQYF.

The chain links TRBV2 to TRBJ2-7; no definite D call. The CDR3 has 12 amino acids. The germline V and J ends were trimmed by 7 bases and 2 bases, with 9 bases remaining between them. Germline V gene data show CDR1 as SNHLY and CDR2 as FYNNEI. The CDR3 DNA sequence: TGTGCCAGCATTGCCTCCGCCTACGAGCAGTACTTC. Translation: CASIASAYEQYF. The full variable domain, in which reference TRBV2 and TRBJ2-7 provide the parts outside the CDR3, is EPEVTQTPSHQVTQMGQEVILRCVPISNHLYFYWYRQILGQKVEFLVSFYNNEISEKSEIFDDQFSVERPDGSNFTLKIRSTKLEDSAMYFCASIASAYEQYFGPGTRLTVT.

This clone was detected only a few times. The rearrangement joins TRBV29-1 to TRBJ2-3, with D perhaps TRBD1 or TRBD2 (5 bases each). Germline V CDR1 and CDR2: SQVTM, ANQGSEA. With 1 base removed from V and 3 bases from J, the gap between germline ends came to 17 bases. The CDR3 runs 16 residues. CDR3 amino acids: CSVEGGSGMETDTQYF. The CDR3 region has the DNA TGCAGCGTTGAAGGGGGGTCAGGGATGGAGACAGATACGCAGTATTTT.

The CDR3, as DNA: TGTGCCAGCAGTTACTTGACAGGGGCTTGGACCCAGTACTTC. Amino acids: CASSYLTGAWTQYF. This rearrangement joins TRBV6-6 to TRBJ2-5, with 8 nucleotides matching TRBD1. The V segment lost 1 base and the J segment 7 bases; nucleotides outside the gene matches: 5. Per the germline V gene, CDR1 is MNHNY and CDR2 is SVGAGI (reference sequence). This CDR3 has 14 amino acids.

The genes are TRBV5-4 and TRBJ1-4, with TRBD1 matching 7 bases. Germline V CDR1 and CDR2: SGHNT, YYREEE (reference sequence). CDR3 length: 17 amino acids. After removal of 1 base from V and 4 bases from J, the junction contained 10 bases not matched to a gene. The CDR3 region has the DNA TGTGCCAGCAGCTTGTGGCAGGGGGGAGCGTTTAATGAAAAACTGTTTTTT. This translates into CASSLWQGGAFNEKLFF.

This clone was observed at least ten times. This chain joins TRBV7-9 and TRBJ2-6; D is possibly TRBD2 (5 bases). The germline CDR1 and CDR2 sequences are SEHNR and FQNEAQ (reference sequence). This CDR3 has 15 residues. V gave up 5 bases and J gave up 0 bases, with 8 bases separating them. In DNA form, the CDR3 reads TGTGCCAGCAGCCCCGAGGGCTCTGGGGCCAACGTCCTGACTTTC. Protein: CASSPEGSGANVLTF.

This clone appeared a few times. The V call is TRBV4-1, the J call TRBJ2-1; 8 positions match TRBD1. Germline loops: CDR1 MGHRA, CDR2 YSYEKL. This CDR3 has 15 amino acids. The V and J ends lost 4 bases and 5 bases, in that order; junction bases with no gene match: 7. CDR3 coding DNA: TGCGCCAGCAGCCGCACAGGGGGAGGTGACAATGAGCAGTTCTTC. This sequence encodes CASSRTGGGDNEQFF.

The rearrangement links TRBV27 to TRBJ2-7; tentatively, D is TRBD1 (5 bases). The CDR3 sequence is 12 residues long. Trimming cost V 6 bases and J 6 bases, with 12 bases left between them. Germline CDR1 MNHEY, CDR2 SMNVEV (reference sequence). The CDR3 nucleotides read TGTGCCAGCAGCCCCCCAAGGGGCGAGCAGTACTTC. Amino acid sequence: CASSPPRGEQYF.

A note on this clone: At one end the junction does not follow the germline gene, possibly because of a read error. This chain links TRBV7-9 with TRBJ2-1; TRBD2 is a possible D gene (5 bases). Germline-derived CDR1 and CDR2 are SEHNR and FQNEAQ (reference sequence). This CDR3 has 12 residues. The chain's CDR3 is CASSQGEGEQFF. The CDR3 nucleotides read TGCGCCAGCAGCCAAGGCGAGGGTGAGCAGTTCTTC.

This clone was seen once. This chain links TRBV27 with TRBJ1-1, with D maybe TRBD1 (6 bases). The CDR3 sequence is 16 residues long. Trimming took off 5 bases at V and 4 bases at J, with 20 bases between the two ends. Germline CDR1 reads MNHEY; CDR2 reads SMNVEV (reference sequence). The CDR3 coding sequence is TGTGCCAGCAGTGCGTCCTACAGGGAAGGGGGCACTGAAGCTTTCTTT. As protein: CASSASYREGGTEAFF.

A few counts support this clone. This chain uses TRBV19 with TRBJ1-5, with D possibly matching TRBD1 (6 bases). The CDR3 consists of 15 residues. Germline values: CDR1 LNHDA, CDR2 SQIVND (reference sequence). V was pared by 3 bases and J by 0 bases, with 9 bases between. The CDR3 loop reads CASSIPGDSNQPQHF. The CDR3 region has the DNA TGTGCCAGTAGTATTCCAGGGGATAGCAATCAGCCCCAGCATTTT. Supplemented by reference TRBV19 and TRBJ1-5, the full variable domain reads DGGITQSPKYLFRKEGQNVTLSCEQNLNHDAMYWYRQDPGQGLRLIYYSQIVNDFQKGDIAEGYSVSREKKESFPLTVTSAQKNPTAFYLCASSIPGDSNQPQHFGDGTRLSIL.

This sequence joins TRBV5-1 and TRBJ1-2; a possible D gene is TRBD1 (6 bases). V was shortened by 0 bases and J by 3 bases, with 15 bases between the two germline ends. The CDR3 runs 16 residues. CDR1 and CDR2 from the germline V gene are SGHRS and YFSETQ. CDR3 coding DNA: TGCGCCAGCAGCTTGGAGGGAGGGGGATTTTACTATGGCTACACCTTC. This gives the protein CASSLEGGGFYYGYTF. Together with reference TRBV5-1 and TRBJ1-2, the CDR3 gives the full variable domain: KAGVTQTPRYLIKTRGQQVTLSCSPISGHRSVSWYQQTPGQGLQFLFEYFSETQRNKGNFPGRFSGRQFSNSRSEMNVSTLELGDSALYLCASSLEGGGFYYGYTFGSGTRLTVV.

The chain joins TRBV9 to TRBJ2-7; perhaps TRBD2 as D (5 bases). Germline-derived CDR1 and CDR2 are SGDLS and YYNGEE. V was clipped by 1 base and J by 5 bases, with 13 bases between them. This CDR3 is 14 amino acids long. The CDR3 DNA is TGTGCCAGCAGCGTACTTGGGAGTGGGAACGAGCAGTACTTC. This sequence encodes CASSVLGSGNEQYF.

V gene TRBV7-9 combines with J gene TRBJ2-3; D not resolved. The germline V gene has CDR1 SEHNR and CDR2 FQNEAQ (reference sequence). This CDR3 is 16 amino acids long. The V gene lost 5 bases and the J gene lost 1 base, with 16 bases spanning the gap. The CDR3 DNA follows: TGTGCCAGCAGCCCGGCGTCCCTCTGGGGCACAGATACGCAGTATTTT. This sequence encodes CASSPASLWGTDTQYF.

This chain joins TRBV6-1 and TRBJ2-1, with 11 bases lining up with TRBD2. J gave up 6 bases and V 2 bases, and 9 bases lay outside the gene matches. The CDR3 consists of 17 residues. The germline V gene has CDR1 MNHNS and CDR2 SASEGT. CDR3 in DNA: TGTGCCAGCAGTGAAAACCGTCGACTAGCGGGATCCAATGAGCAGTTCTTC. This encodes CASSENRRLAGSNEQFF.